A selection of T cell receptor beta chains follows, all from one sample in a study of blood T cells in healthy people across ages. TCRdb ran MiXCR on the 5' RACE reads and lists one entry per CDR3 protein. The sample consists of about 1.4 million distinct CDR3 sequences, approximately 59% of them appearing once. Sample: blood. Receptors originate from a man aged 18 to 30 in good health. CDR3s include the opening cysteine and the closing phenylalanine or tryptophan. D genes are given only for firm matches. A row's size may be missing; if present it is once, few, many or a size class.

J	D	V	size	CDR3	DNA
TRBJ1-1	NA	TRBV19	NA	CASSPRILNPEAFF	TGTGCCAGTAGCCCCAGGATCCTGAACCCTGAAGCTTTCTTT
TRBJ1-6	TRBD1	TRBV11-2	NA	CASSLLTGESNSPLHF	TGTGCCAGCAGCCTTCTGACAGGGGAATCGAATTCACCCCTCCACTTT
TRBJ2-7	TRBD1	TRBV4-2	NA	CASSQDRTGPYEQYF	TGTGCCAGCAGCCAAGATCGGACAGGACCATACGAGCAGTACTTC
TRBJ2-1	TRBD1	TRBV28	NA	CASSTYRGVINEQFF	TGTGCCAGCAGTACCTACAGGGGCGTCATCAATGAGCAGTTCTTC
TRBJ1-1	NA	TRBV10-3	NA	CAISDPETESEAFF	TGTGCCATCAGTGACCCAGAGACAGAATCTGAAGCTTTCTTT
TRBJ2-2	NA	TRBV4-2	NA	CASSPVIRTAPTGELFF	TGTGCCAGCAGCCCTGTTATACGGACAGCACCCACCGGGGAGCTGTTTTTT
TRBJ2-7	NA	TRBV4-1	NA	CASASSGDERQYF	TGCGCCAGCGCGTCTTCAGGAGACGAGCGGCAGTACTTC
TRBJ2-7	TRBD2	TRBV11-2	NA	CASSRGLVEQYF	TGTGCCAGCAGCAGGGGACTAGTCGAGCAGTACTTC
TRBJ2-7	TRBD2	TRBV11-2	NA	CASSLERGSPYEQYF	TGTGCCAGCAGCTTGGAGCGGGGCAGTCCTTACGAGCAGTACTTC
TRBJ2-5	TRBD2	TRBV6-5	NA	CASSYRTSGSGQETQYF	TGTGCCAGCAGTTACAGGACTAGCGGGAGTGGGCAAGAGACCCAGTACTTC
TRBJ2-7	TRBD2	TRBV9	NA	CASSVEGTSSNEQYF	TGTGCCAGCAGCGTAGAAGGGACTAGTTCGAACGAGCAGTACTTC
TRBJ2-7	TRBD2	TRBV5-1	few	CASSFGGLADYEQYF	TGCGCCAGCAGCTTCGGAGGACTAGCGGACTACGAGCAGTACTTC
TRBJ2-3	TRBD2	TRBV5-1	NA	CASSFSGGSSDTQYF	TGCGCCAGCAGCTTTAGCGGGGGATCGTCAGATACGCAGTATTTT
TRBJ2-7	TRBD2	TRBV2	many	CASSVLAGALYEQYF	TGTGCCAGCAGTGTTCTAGCGGGAGCTCTATACGAGCAGTACTTC
TRBJ1-4	NA	TRBV4-1	NA	CASSQEWSSREKLFF	TGCGCCAGCAGCCAAGAGTGGAGTAGTAGGGAAAAACTGTTTTTT
TRBJ2-1	NA	TRBV2	NA	CASILGGSGYNEQFF	TGTGCCAGCATCTTGGGCGGTAGCGGTTACAATGAGCAGTTCTTC
TRBJ2-7	TRBD2	TRBV4-2	NA	CASSQGASGARSYEQYF	TGTGCCAGCAGCCAAGGGGCTAGCGGGGCGAGGTCCTACGAGCAGTACTTC
TRBJ2-7	NA	TRBV12-3/TRBV12-4	NA	CASTQEGEGYGQYF	TGTGCCAGCACCCAAGAGGGGGAGGGCTACGGGCAGTACTTC
TRBJ1-5	TRBD1	TRBV23-1	NA	CASSHVPGGVQPQHF	TGCGCCAGCAGTCACGTGCCAGGGGGTGTACAGCCCCAGCATTTT
TRBJ2-1	NA	TRBV4-1	few	CASSQQQGDLGNEQFF	TGCGCCAGCAGCCAGCAGCAGGGTGACCTCGGGAATGAGCAGTTCTTC
TRBJ1-1	NA	TRBV20-1	NA	CSARGGRGNTEAFF	TGCAGTGCTAGAGGGGGCAGGGGAAATACTGAAGCTTTCTTT
TRBJ2-3	NA	TRBV5-1	NA	CASSLRTASTDTQYF	TGCGCCAGCAGCCTTAGGACTGCTAGCACAGATACGCAGTATTTT
TRBJ2-4	TRBD1	TRBV20-1	NA	CSAPGQGNSWQYF	TGCAGTGCGCCGGGACAGGGCAATTCCTGGCAGTACTTC
TRBJ2-7	NA	TRBV5-1	few	CASIPRDNYEQYF	TGCGCCAGCATCCCCCGGGACAACTACGAGCAGTACTTC